The 14 T cell receptor beta chains given below trace back to one sample, sequenced in a study of T cell responses to AZD1222 COVID-19 vaccine listed by TCRdb under 2021. Libraries were prepared through the immunoSEQ multiplex PCR assay. In its TCRdb copy, this immuneACCESS table keeps in-frame sequences only and misses some clones. Where compared with another copy, unresolved V genes explain less than half of these, and the others have no known cause. This sample lists approximately 88,000 clones; around 90% were detected once. Jointly, the top ten make up approximately 5% of the sample. The sample's time point, from its label and the paper: about 28 days (+/-7) after the second vaccine dose. This sample comprised peripheral blood, obtained 28 days after the second AZD1222 dose. All receptors come from an adult who received the AZD1222 COVID-19 vaccine.

The gene calls are TRBV6-5 and TRBJ1-5; tentative D call: TRBD1 (5 bases). This CDR3 is built from 14 residues. Trimming shortened V by 7 bases and J by 1 base, and 11 bases separated the two germline ends. Per germline, CDR1 MNHEY and CDR2 SVGAGI. This CDR3 is CASNSGLSNQPQHF. The CDR3, as DNA: TGTGCCAGCAATTCGGGGCTGAGCAATCAGCCCCAGCATTTT.

The chain has TRBV3-1 (or the pseudogene TRBV3-2) and TRBJ1-5; D is unresolved. This CDR3 is built from 15 residues. Germline loops: CDR1 LGHDT, CDR2 YNNKEL (reference sequence). V was pared by 0 bases and J by 1 base, with 7 bases between. The CDR3 DNA sequence: TGTGCCAGCAGCCAAGACGACACAAGCAATCAGCCCCAGCATTTT. This codes for CASSQDDTSNQPQHF.

This chain links TRBV2 with TRBJ2-1; a possible D gene is TRBD2 (7 bases). The V gene lost 8 bases and the J gene lost 8 bases, with 22 bases spanning the gap. The germline gives CDR1 SNHLY, CDR2 FYNNEI. The CDR3 is 15 residues long. CDR3 DNA: TGTGCCAGCTCCCCTGGGAGGGGGGGCCACGATGAGCAGTTCTTC. This gives the protein CASSPGRGGHDEQFF.

The genes are TRBV7-6 and TRBJ1-3, with TRBD1 identical over 11 bases. Trimming took 5 bases from V and 4 from J; bases not matched to a gene: 7. From germline, CDR1 is SGHVS and CDR2 FNYEAQ. The CDR3 is 16 residues long. The CDR3 coding sequence is TGTGCCAGCAGCCCCGGGACAGGGGGTCTCGGAAACACCATATATTTT. Its translation: CASSPGTGGLGNTIYF.

The gene calls are TRBV12-5 and TRBJ1-1; 7 bases are shared with TRBD1. The junction had 11 bases not matched to a gene; V was cut back by 3 bases and J by 4 bases. This CDR3 is 16 amino acids long. Germline V lookup: CDR1 LGHNT, CDR2 FRNRAP. CDR3 nucleotides: TGTGCTAGTGGTTTTTTCACAGGGGCCAAACGCACTGAAGCTTTCTTT. Translation: CASGFFTGAKRTEAFF.

The chain has TRBV5-1 and TRBJ1-6; 8 positions match TRBD1. The CDR3 runs to 16 residues. V trimming: 2 bases; J trimming: 6 bases; junction bases outside the gene matches: 7. The germline V gene has CDR1 SGHRS and CDR2 YFSETQ. The CDR3 protein is CASSFGYDRGNSPLHF. The CDR3, as DNA: TGCGCCAGCAGCTTCGGGTACGACAGGGGTAATTCACCCCTCCACTTT.

This chain connects TRBV5-4 to TRBJ1-6; D gene uncertain. The germline gives CDR1 SGHNT, CDR2 YYREEE (reference sequence). Between the trimmed V and J ends, which lost 2 bases and 1 base, there was a span of 13 bases. This CDR3 comprises 17 residues. CDR3: CASSFWGSISYNSPLHF. DNA for the CDR3: TGTGCCAGCAGCTTCTGGGGTTCGATTTCCTATAATTCACCCCTCCACTTT.

V usage is TRBV2 and J usage is TRBJ2-3; 7 nucleotides line up with TRBD2. This CDR3 region has 15 residues. Per the germline V gene, CDR1 is SNHLY and CDR2 is FYNNEI. V dropped 5 bases and J dropped 1; count of bases not matched to a gene: 6. As DNA, the CDR3 is TGTGCCAGCAGTCCGGCCAGCGGGGGCACAGATACGCAGTATTTT. It yields the protein CASSPASGGTDTQYF.

The chain links TRBV12-3 or TRBV12-4 to TRBJ1-4; D gene uncertain. Trimming removed 1 base from V and 7 bases from J, with 7 bases in between. The CDR3 has 13 amino acids. The CDR3 loop reads CASSLGQGEKLFF. CDR3 DNA sequence: TGTGCCAGCAGTTTAGGGCAAGGTGAAAAACTGTTTTTT.

This rearrangement joins TRBV5-1 to TRBJ2-1; 11 bases are shared with TRBD2. Losses at the gene ends were 1 base for V and 10 bases for J; bases not matched to a gene: 7. Germline V gene lookup returns CDR1 SGHRS and CDR2 YFSETQ. The CDR3 covers 15 residues. CDR3 DNA sequence: TGCGCCAGCAGCTTGACGACTAGCGGGAATAGGGAGCAGTTCTTC. This codes for CASSLTTSGNREQFF.

The genes are TRBV7-3 and TRBJ2-5; possible D gene TRBD1, 5 bases. The CDR3 is 15 amino acids. Germline CDR1 reads SGHTA; CDR2 reads FQGTGA. V dropped 2 bases and J dropped 5 bases, with 15 bases sitting between them. The CDR3 region is CASSLGPAGLETQYF. The CDR3 DNA reads TGTGCCAGCAGCTTAGGCCCGGCAGGGTTGGAGACCCAGTACTTC.

The chain is built from TRBV12-3 or TRBV12-4 and TRBJ2-7; no clear D gene. The CDR3 covers 13 residues. Trimming cost V 5 bases and J 0 bases, with 8 bases left between them. The CDR3 DNA reads as TGTGCCAGCAGTCTCCCCAACTCCTACGAGCAGTACTTC. It specifies CASSLPNSYEQYF.

The chain links TRBV6-5 to TRBJ1-2; the D gene is possibly TRBD1 (5 bases). The V gene lost 7 bases and the J gene lost 0 bases, with 6 bases spanning the gap. CDR1 is MNHEY, CDR2 SVGAGI, per germline. This CDR3 is 12 amino acids long. CDR3 in DNA: TGTGCCAGCAAGGACACTAACTATGGCTACACCTTC. Translated: CASKDTNYGYTF.

The chain links TRBV3-1 (or the pseudogene TRBV3-2) to TRBJ2-5; 13 positions match TRBD2. V lost 4 bases, J lost 5 bases, and 7 bases stayed unmatched. Germline values: CDR1 LGHDT, CDR2 YNNKEL (reference sequence). The CDR3 extends over 16 amino acids. CDR3 amino acids: CASSPGLAGPGETQYF. CDR3 nucleotides: TGTGCCAGCAGCCCGGGACTAGCGGGGCCGGGGGAGACCCAGTACTTC.